A selection of T cell receptor beta chains follows, all from one sample in a study of blood T cell repertoires in COVID-19. This table comes from immunoSEQ multiplex PCR, and its TCRdb copy is limited to in-frame clones, with some not included. The sample includes some 100,000 clones, 85% to 90% of them seen just once. Sequencing was carried out using peripheral blood. The source is a man aged 65-85 years who had recovered from COVID-19. Both conserved end residues are part of each CDR3. Each record gives: V gene, J gene, D gene, clone size, CDR3 DNA, CDR3 protein. A D gene is named only where the DNA matches it firmly. Size is omitted from some rows. Given values are once, few, many or a class for expanded clones.

v_call: TRBV29-1; j_call: TRBJ2-1; d_call: TRBD2; clone_size: -; cdr3_nt: TGCAGCGTCTCCCGAGGGAGGGACTTCGCGTTCTTC; cdr3_aa: CSVSRGRDFAFF
v_call: TRBV11-2; j_call: TRBJ1-3; d_call: -; clone_size: -; cdr3_nt: TGTGCCAGCAGCTTAGTGCCGGGGGAAGCGGGAAACACCATATATTTT; cdr3_aa: CASSLVPGEAGNTIYF
v_call: TRBV10-3; j_call: TRBJ1-5; d_call: -; clone_size: -; cdr3_nt: TGTGCCATCAGTGAACAGAGTAATCAGCCCCAGCATTTT; cdr3_aa: CAISEQSNQPQHF
v_call: TRBV5-6; j_call: TRBJ1-1; d_call: -; clone_size: -; cdr3_nt: TGTGCCAGCACCTTGGGCAGGGTGGGCACTGAAGCTTTCTTT; cdr3_aa: CASTLGRVGTEAFF
v_call: TRBV28; j_call: TRBJ1-1; d_call: -; clone_size: -; cdr3_nt: TGTGCCAGCAGAGCTGTAACTGAAGCTTTCTTT; cdr3_aa: CASRAVTEAFF
v_call: TRBV19; j_call: TRBJ2-5; d_call: TRBD1; clone_size: -; cdr3_nt: TGTGCCAGTAGTAACGAACAGGGGCCTCAAGAGACCCAGTACTTC; cdr3_aa: CASSNEQGPQETQYF
v_call: TRBV7-9; j_call: TRBJ2-5; d_call: TRBD1; clone_size: once; cdr3_nt: TGTGCCAGCAGCGCCCGACAGGGCGTACTGGGGACCCAGTACTTC; cdr3_aa: CASSARQGVLGTQYF
v_call: TRBV9; j_call: TRBJ1-3; d_call: TRBD1; clone_size: -; cdr3_nt: TGTGCCAGCAGCTCGGACAGGAACGGAAACACCATATATTTT; cdr3_aa: CASSSDRNGNTIYF
v_call: TRBV2; j_call: TRBJ2-3; d_call: -; clone_size: -; cdr3_nt: TGTGCCAGCAGCGGGGACTTCGAAACGCAGTATTTT; cdr3_aa: CASSGDFETQYF
v_call: TRBV5-8; j_call: TRBJ2-7; d_call: TRBD1; clone_size: -; cdr3_nt: TGTGCCAGCAGCTTGGCCGGGACAGGGGGTTACGAGCAGTACTTC; cdr3_aa: CASSLAGTGGYEQYF
v_call: TRBV6-5; j_call: TRBJ1-5; d_call: TRBD1; clone_size: few; cdr3_nt: TGTGCCAGCAGCAGGGACAGGATTAATCAGCCCCAGCATTTT; cdr3_aa: CASSRDRINQPQHF
v_call: TRBV9; j_call: TRBJ1-6; d_call: -; clone_size: -; cdr3_nt: TGTGCCAGCAGCGTAGAAGGCAGACAGTCACCCCTCCACTTT; cdr3_aa: CASSVEGRQSPLHF
v_call: TRBV7-9; j_call: TRBJ2-1; d_call: TRBD2; clone_size: -; cdr3_nt: TGTGCCAGCAGCTTAGGGAAACTAGCGGGAGTTAACACCTACAATGAGCAGTTCTTC; cdr3_aa: CASSLGKLAGVNTYNEQFF
v_call: TRBV7-2; j_call: TRBJ1-5; d_call: TRBD1; clone_size: -; cdr3_nt: TGTGCCAGCAGCAGGCAGGGGGTATATAGCAATCAGCCCCAGCATTTT; cdr3_aa: CASSRQGVYSNQPQHF
v_call: TRBV13; j_call: TRBJ2-7; d_call: -; clone_size: -; cdr3_nt: TGTGCCAGCAGCTTTACTACCAGGGGTCGGGAGCAGTACTTC; cdr3_aa: CASSFTTRGREQYF
v_call: TRBV5-6; j_call: TRBJ2-3; d_call: TRBD2; clone_size: once; cdr3_nt: TGTGCCAGCAGCTTGGTACTAGCGGGGGCGGCAGATACGCAGTATTTT; cdr3_aa: CASSLVLAGAADTQYF
v_call: TRBV6-5; j_call: TRBJ1-1; d_call: TRBD1; clone_size: -; cdr3_nt: TGTGCCACCACCGACCCCGGACAGGGGAACACTGAAGCTTTCTTT; cdr3_aa: CATTDPGQGNTEAFF
v_call: TRBV28; j_call: TRBJ1-2; d_call: TRBD1; clone_size: -; cdr3_nt: TGTGCCAGCAAGGAGGGACAGGGGACCCTCTATGGCTACACCTTC; cdr3_aa: CASKEGQGTLYGYTF
v_call: TRBV3-1/TRBV3-2; j_call: TRBJ2-1; d_call: TRBD2; clone_size: -; cdr3_nt: TGTGCCAGCAGCCAAGATCGCCGGGAGGGGGGTGAGCAGTTCTTC; cdr3_aa: CASSQDRREGGEQFF
v_call: TRBV9; j_call: TRBJ2-1; d_call: TRBD2; clone_size: -; cdr3_nt: TGTGCCAGCAGCTCCGGACTAGCCAATTCGTATAATGAGCAGTTCTTC; cdr3_aa: CASSSGLANSYNEQFF
v_call: TRBV6-5; j_call: TRBJ2-1; d_call: -; clone_size: -; cdr3_nt: TGTGCCAGCAGTTACGGATCAGGCCCTTCCTACAATGAGCAGTTCTTC; cdr3_aa: CASSYGSGPSYNEQFF
v_call: TRBV28; j_call: TRBJ1-3; d_call: TRBD1; clone_size: -; cdr3_nt: TGTGCCAGCCGCCGGGACAGGGGAAACACCATATATTTT; cdr3_aa: CASRRDRGNTIYF
v_call: TRBV7-2; j_call: TRBJ1-1; d_call: TRBD1; clone_size: -; cdr3_nt: TGTGCCAGCAGCTCCCAGGGGGGCTTGGAAACTGAAGCTTTCTTT; cdr3_aa: CASSSQGGLETEAFF
v_call: TRBV5-4; j_call: TRBJ2-4; d_call: -; clone_size: -; cdr3_nt: TGTGCCAGCAGCAGCAGGTTATCCAAAAACATTCAGTACTTC; cdr3_aa: CASSSRLSKNIQYF
v_call: TRBV29-1; j_call: TRBJ2-7; d_call: TRBD1; clone_size: -; cdr3_nt: TGCAGCGTTGCCCCGGGACAGGGTTACGAGCAGTACTTC; cdr3_aa: CSVAPGQGYEQYF
v_call: TRBV30; j_call: TRBJ1-1; d_call: TRBD1; clone_size: once; cdr3_nt: TGTGCCTGGATGGGACAGCAGAACACTGAAGCTTTCTTT; cdr3_aa: CAWMGQQNTEAFF
v_call: TRBV14; j_call: TRBJ2-5; d_call: -; clone_size: -; cdr3_nt: TGTGCCAGCAGCCAGAGGGGGGGAACGCAGACCCAGTACTTC; cdr3_aa: CASSQRGGTQTQYF
v_call: TRBV29-1; j_call: TRBJ2-5; d_call: -; clone_size: -; cdr3_nt: TGCAGCGTTGGGGGAGGCGAAGAGACCCAGTACTTC; cdr3_aa: CSVGGGEETQYF
v_call: TRBV28; j_call: TRBJ1-2; d_call: -; clone_size: -; cdr3_nt: TGTGCCAGCAGTTCCCCCCTGGACTACTATGGCTACACCTTC; cdr3_aa: CASSSPLDYYGYTF
v_call: TRBV6-5; j_call: TRBJ1-5; d_call: -; clone_size: -; cdr3_nt: TGTGCCAGCAGTTCGCGATTTGTGGGGCTCAATCAGCCCCAGCATTTT; cdr3_aa: CASSSRFVGLNQPQHF
v_call: TRBV2; j_call: TRBJ2-7; d_call: -; clone_size: -; cdr3_nt: TGTGCCAGCAGAGTGGGAGGACCAACCTACGAGCAGTACTTC; cdr3_aa: CASRVGGPTYEQYF
v_call: TRBV9; j_call: TRBJ2-3; d_call: -; clone_size: -; cdr3_nt: TGTGCCAGCAGCGTAGTTGGCAGGGCAACAGATACGCAGTATTTT; cdr3_aa: CASSVVGRATDTQYF
v_call: TRBV7-7; j_call: TRBJ1-1; d_call: -; clone_size: -; cdr3_nt: TGTGCCAGCAGCTTAGATTCCGGGACTGAAGCTTTCTTT; cdr3_aa: CASSLDSGTEAFF
v_call: TRBV9; j_call: TRBJ1-1; d_call: -; clone_size: -; cdr3_nt: TGTGCCAGCAGCACAGCGGGACAGAACACTGAAGCTTTCTTT; cdr3_aa: CASSTAGQNTEAFF
v_call: TRBV28; j_call: TRBJ1-1; d_call: -; clone_size: -; cdr3_nt: TGTGCCAGCAGTCCGACAGAGTGGGGCACTGAAGCTTTCTTT; cdr3_aa: CASSPTEWGTEAFF
v_call: TRBV28; j_call: TRBJ1-2; d_call: -; clone_size: few; cdr3_nt: TGTGCCAGCAGGTCCCCGGGCTATGGCTACACCTTC; cdr3_aa: CASRSPGYGYTF
v_call: TRBV28; j_call: TRBJ1-5; d_call: -; clone_size: -; cdr3_nt: TGTGCCAGCTCCCCCCGCGTTTATCAGCCCCAGCATTTT; cdr3_aa: CASSPRVYQPQHF
v_call: TRBV6-2/TRBV6-3; j_call: TRBJ2-7; d_call: -; clone_size: -; cdr3_nt: TGTGCCAGCAGTTACAGTGAGTCCTCCTACGAGCAGTACTTC; cdr3_aa: CASSYSESSYEQYF
v_call: TRBV5-1; j_call: TRBJ2-7; d_call: TRBD1; clone_size: few; cdr3_nt: TGCGCCAGCAGCTCGGACAGGGGTACCTACGAGCAGTACTTC; cdr3_aa: CASSSDRGTYEQYF
v_call: TRBV5-1; j_call: TRBJ2-1; d_call: TRBD2; clone_size: once; cdr3_nt: TGCGCCAGCAGTAACTCCCTTAGCGGGGGGGCTAGTGAGCAGTTCTTC; cdr3_aa: CASSNSLSGGASEQFF
v_call: TRBV15; j_call: TRBJ2-4; d_call: TRBD1; clone_size: -; cdr3_nt: TGTGCCACCAGCAGATCCCTCGACAGGGGAATAAACATTCAGTACTTC; cdr3_aa: CATSRSLDRGINIQYF